The 27 T cell receptor beta chains listed next were all sequenced from one sample in a study of control samples from healthy donors and cancer patients. Method: immunoSEQ multiplex PCR; TCRdb's copy keeps in-frame clones and lacks some. The table records under 200,000 clones, less than 95% of them present only once. The sequenced sample was PBMCs. These receptors all come from a man aged 55 to 69 with colorectal cancer.

This chain links TRBV6-5 with TRBJ1-3; the D gene is possibly TRBD1 (6 bases). The CDR3 consists of 13 residues. V gave up 11 bases and J gave up 4 bases, with 15 bases separating them. The germline V gene encodes CDR1 MNHEY and CDR2 SVGAGI. CDR3 protein: CASRGVSGNTIYF. DNA for the CDR3: TGTGCCTCAAGGGGGGTTTCAGGAAACACCATATATTTT.

The rearrangement joins TRBV11-2 to TRBJ2-7; 8 nucleotides agree with TRBD2. Germline-derived CDR1 and CDR2 are SGHAT and FQNNGV. V trimming: 10 bases; J trimming: 0 bases; junction bases outside the gene matches: 5. The length of the CDR3 is 13 residues. The CDR3 region is CATERGSSYEQYF. CDR3 in DNA: TGTGCCACCGAGCGGGGGAGCTCCTACGAGCAGTACTTC.

The chain is built from TRBV2 and TRBJ2-1, with TRBD2 identical over 9 bases. Germline V gene lookup returns CDR1 SNHLY and CDR2 FYNNEI. This CDR3 has 13 residues. The junction had 7 bases not matched to a gene; V was cut back by 7 bases and J by 9 bases. CDR3 residues: CASNGGGAGEQFF. DNA for the CDR3: TGTGCCAGCAACGGCGGGGGGGCAGGTGAGCAGTTCTTC.

V gene TRBV29-1 combines with J gene TRBJ2-7; no firm D call. The CDR3 spans 11 residues. Deletions cut 4 bases from V and 1 base from J, with 5 bases between. The germline V gene has CDR1 SQVTM and CDR2 ANQGSEA. The CDR3 is CSVALSYEQYF. The CDR3 DNA reads as TGCAGCGTTGCTTTATCCTACGAGCAGTACTTC.

This clone was recorded once. The chain recombines TRBV5-6 with TRBJ1-2, with 8 bases matching TRBD1. The CDR3 extends over 17 amino acids. J lost 6 bases, V lost 0 bases, and 13 bases had no gene match. Germline V lookup: CDR1 SGHDT, CDR2 YYEEEE. The CDR3, as DNA: TGTGCCAGCAGCTTGGCCGTCGGGACAGGTATACTAGATGGCTACACCTTC. Amino acid sequence: CASSLAVGTGILDGYTF. Looking up the rest from reference TRBV5-6 and TRBJ1-2 gives the full variable domain: DAGVTQSPTHLIKTRGQQVTLRCSPKSGHDTVSWYQQALGQGPQFIFQYYEEEERQRGNFPDRFSGHQFPNYSSELNVNALLLGDSALYLCASSLAVGTGILDGYTFGSGTRLTVV.

V is TRBV7-6 and J is TRBJ2-7, with D tentatively TRBD2 (5 bases). Germline assignment: CDR1 SGHVS and CDR2 FNYEAQ. The CDR3 consists of 13 residues. Trimming pared 5 bases from V and 7 bases from J, leaving 15 bases between. CDR3 amino acids: CASSPRTRWEQYF. In DNA, the CDR3 is TGTGCCAGCAGCCCACGTACTAGATGGGAGCAGTACTTC. Full variable domain (outside the CDR3, taken from reference TRBV7-6 and TRBJ2-7): GAGVSQSPRYKVTKRGQDVALRCDPISGHVSLYWYRQALGQGPEFLTYFNYEAQQDKSGLPNDRFSAERPEGSISTLTIQRTEQRDSAMYRCASSPRTRWEQYFGPGTRLTVT.

In DNA, the CDR3 is TGCGCCAGCAGCCTAGAGGGACTAGCGGGGGGGCCTTACGAGCAGTACTTC. It is translated as CASSLEGLAGGPYEQYF. The chain links TRBV4-3 to TRBJ2-7, with 16 bases identical to TRBD2. The CDR3 contains 17 residues. CDR1 is LGHNA and CDR2 is YSLEER in the germline V gene. Trimming removed 4 bases from V and 4 bases from J; junction bases left unmatched: 7.

The chain recombines TRBV5-1 with TRBJ2-2; D possibly uses TRBD1 or TRBD2 (5 bases each). This CDR3 comprises 14 residues. The V gene lost 4 bases and the J gene lost 6 bases, with 13 bases spanning the gap. Looked up from germline, CDR1 is SGHRS and CDR2 is YFSETQ. The CDR3 coding sequence is TGCGCCAGCAGCGGGGGTTTGGGTCCCGGGGAGCTGTTTTTT. Encoded protein: CASSGGLGPGELFF.

The chain has TRBV18 and TRBJ1-5; 11 bases agree with TRBD1. V dropped 2 bases and J dropped 7; count of bases not matched to a gene: 10. The CDR3 totals 17 residues. The germline V gene has CDR1 KGHSH and CDR2 LQKENI. In DNA form, the CDR3 reads TGTGCCAGCTCACCAATGGGGACAGGGGGATCGGGACAGCCCCAGCATTTT. Residues: CASSPMGTGGSGQPQHF.

The gene calls are TRBV19 and TRBJ2-2; no clear D gene. CDR3 length: 13 residues. Germline V gene lookup returns CDR1 LNHDA and CDR2 SQIVND (reference sequence). V was clipped by 3 bases and J by 6 bases, with 8 bases between them. The CDR3 sequence is CASSMVNPGELFF. CDR3 coding DNA: TGTGCCAGTAGTATGGTCAACCCCGGGGAGCTGTTTTTT. Full variable domain (rest looked up from reference TRBV19 and TRBJ2-2): DGGITQSPKYLFRKEGQNVTLSCEQNLNHDAMYWYRQDPGQGLRLIYYSQIVNDFQKGDIAEGYSVSREKKESFPLTVTSAQKNPTAFYLCASSMVNPGELFFGEGSRLTVL.

The V and J genes are TRBV11-2 and TRBJ2-5; 11 positions match TRBD2. With V trimmed by 4 bases and J by 7 bases, 8 bases remained unmatched. Germline V lookup: CDR1 SGHAT, CDR2 FQNNGV. The CDR3 spans 15 residues. CDR3 residues: CASSSQLAGGRTQYF. Written as DNA, the CDR3 is TGTGCCAGCAGCTCCCAGCTAGCGGGGGGTCGGACCCAGTACTTC. Looking up the rest from reference TRBV11-2 and TRBJ2-5 gives the full variable domain: EAGVAQSPRYKIIEKRQSVAFWCNPISGHATLYWYQQILGQGPKLLIQFQNNGVVDDSQLPKDRFSAERLKGVDSTLKIQPAKLEDSAVYLCASSSQLAGGRTQYFGPGTRLLVL.

The rearrangement links TRBV10-3 to TRBJ2-5; no definite D call. Germline V gene lookup returns CDR1 ENHRY and CDR2 SYGVKD. Trimming stripped 2 bases from V and 6 bases from J, with 16 bases between. The length of the CDR3 is 15 residues. In nucleotides, the CDR3 is TGTGCCATCAGTGAGGGAGTGGGGAAGGAGAAGACCCAGTACTTC. Translated, it gives CAISEGVGKEKTQYF.

This clone showed up just once. The chain is built from TRBV7-9 and TRBJ1-1, with D possibly being TRBD1 (6 bases). V was shortened by 5 bases and J by 7 bases, with 11 bases between the two germline ends. The CDR3 loop spans 12 amino acids. The germline V gene has CDR1 SEHNR and CDR2 FQNEAQ (reference sequence). CDR3 loop: CASSPGQFEAFF. CDR3 bases: TGTGCCAGCAGCCCTGGACAGTTTGAAGCTTTCTTT.

The V and J genes are TRBV7-2 and TRBJ2-7; a weak D match, TRBD2 (6 bases). CDR1 and CDR2 from the germline V gene are SGHTA and FQGNSA. The CDR3 has 14 amino acids. V lost 2 bases and J 1 base, leaving 9 bases between the germline ends. The CDR3: CASSLRRGSYEQYF. CDR3 bases: TGTGCCAGCAGCTTACGACGGGGGTCCTACGAGCAGTACTTC.

V usage is TRBV20-1 and J usage is TRBJ1-5; no clear D. Germline-derived CDR1 and CDR2 are DFQATT and SNEGSKA (reference sequence). CDR3 length: 14 residues. Trimming removed 3 bases at V and 4 bases at J, with 13 bases between. This CDR3 is CSASIRGGNQPQHF. The CDR3 coding sequence is TGCAGTGCTAGTATCCGGGGTGGGAATCAGCCCCAGCATTTT.

The chain uses TRBV30 and TRBJ2-1; D is undetermined. The V end was cut by 2 bases, the J end by 10 bases, with 9 bases between. The CDR3 consists of 11 residues. Per the germline V gene, CDR1 is GTSNPN and CDR2 is SVGIG (reference sequence). The CDR3 here is CAWSLSGEQFF. The CDR3 DNA reads TGTGCCTGGAGTCTCAGTGGGGAGCAGTTCTTC.

The sample holds a few counts of this clone. The rearrangement joins TRBV19 to TRBJ2-7, with 9 bases that match TRBD1. Germline V lookup: CDR1 LNHDA, CDR2 SQIVND (reference sequence). The CDR3 covers 15 residues. V shed 6 bases, J shed 1 base, and the junction held 7 bases outside the gene matches. DNA for the CDR3: TGTGCCAGTAGGCCGGGACAGGGACTTTCCTACGAGCAGTACTTC. It codes for CASRPGQGLSYEQYF.

J is TRBJ2-1 and V is TRBV28, with 7 bases matching TRBD1. Germline loops: CDR1 MDHEN, CDR2 SYDVKM. V shed 6 bases and J 0 bases; nucleotides not matched to a gene: 8. The CDR3 contains 16 residues. The CDR3 coding sequence is TGTGCCAGCAGCCCCGGACAGGCCAGCTCCTACAATGAGCAGTTCTTC. Amino acids: CASSPGQASSYNEQFF.

The chain uses TRBV5-5 and TRBJ1-1; 8 nucleotides agree with TRBD1. Germline trimming cut 4 bases from V and 0 bases from J; bases unmatched to any gene: 5. Germline V gene data show CDR1 as SGHKS and CDR2 as YYEKEE (reference sequence). The CDR3 contains 15 residues. The CDR3 DNA sequence: TGTGCCAGCAGCCCCCGACAGGGGCTGAACACTGAAGCTTTCTTT. Translation: CASSPRQGLNTEAFF.

This clone was observed a handful of times. The V gene is TRBV7-9, the J gene TRBJ1-1; a possible D gene is TRBD1 (6 bases). V was clipped by 5 bases and J by 5 bases, with 15 bases between them. Germline V lookup: CDR1 SEHNR, CDR2 FQNEAQ (reference sequence). The CDR3 is made up of 14 amino acids. Here the CDR3 DNA reads TGTGCCAGCAGCCTTCCACAGGGTCGGACTGAAGCTTTCTTT. It encodes CASSLPQGRTEAFF.

The CDR3 DNA is TGCGCCAGCAGTAGTCAGGGGGTATCCTACGAGCAGTACTTC. Amino acids: CASSSQGVSYEQYF. The V gene is TRBV5-1, the J gene TRBJ2-7, with 7 nucleotides matching TRBD1. Germline V gene lookup returns CDR1 SGHRS and CDR2 YFSETQ. The CDR3 runs to 14 residues. J was trimmed by 1 base and V by 5 bases; bases with no gene match: 6.

The chain joins TRBV29-1 to TRBJ2-2, with D unresolved. Between the trimmed V and J ends, which lost 4 bases and 3 bases, there was a span of 6 bases. The CDR3 is 12 residues long. Germline values: CDR1 SQVTM, CDR2 ANQGSEA. The CDR3 coding sequence is TGCAGCGTTGGGAAATACACCGGGGAGCTGTTTTTT. Protein: CSVGKYTGELFF.

This clone occurred once. V is TRBV6-4 and J is TRBJ2-3; D not resolved. The CDR3 runs 15 residues. CDR1 is MRHNA and CDR2 is SNTAGT in the germline V gene. V lost 6 bases to trimming and J lost 6 bases, with 19 bases between them. The DNA for the CDR3 is TGTGCCAGCAGCAAACGTTTAGGGTTTCTGGATACGCAGTATTTT. As protein: CASSKRLGFLDTQYF.

V usage is TRBV5-6 and J usage is TRBJ1-5; possible D gene TRBD1, 6 bases. This CDR3 has 15 amino acids. Trimming removed 4 bases at V and 0 bases at J, with 11 bases between. From germline, CDR1 is SGHDT and CDR2 YYEEEE. CDR3 sequence (DNA): TGTGCCAGCAGCCCCCAGGGGTTTAGCAATCAGCCCCAGCATTTT. Protein product: CASSPQGFSNQPQHF.

The chain combines TRBV12-3 or TRBV12-4 with TRBJ1-4; no reliable D call. Trimming pared 6 bases from V and 10 bases from J, leaving 12 bases between. The CDR3 runs to 12 residues. The CDR3 bases are TGTGCCAGCAGCTCAGGATACGGAAAACTGTTTTTT. This codes for CASSSGYGKLFF.

This clone was seen only once. The V call is TRBV11-2, the J call TRBJ2-1, with TRBD1 matching 9 bases. Germline V gives CDR1 SGHAT, CDR2 FQNNGV. The length of the CDR3 is 14 residues. The V segment lost 6 bases and the J segment 7 bases; nucleotides outside the gene matches: 7. The CDR3 here is CASSRGQGGNEQFF. The CDR3 DNA reads as TGTGCCAGCAGTCGGGGACAGGGAGGGAATGAGCAGTTCTTC.

The gene calls are TRBV11-2 and TRBJ2-3; TRBD1 matches 8 bases. Trimming cost V 5 bases and J 11 bases; bases outside gene matches: 9. The germline CDR1 and CDR2 sequences are SGHAT and FQNNGV. CDR3 length: 13 residues. The CDR3 nucleotides read TGTGCCAGCAGCCCCCAGGGGGCCAGAGGGCAGTATTTT. This encodes CASSPQGARGQYF.